This TCR beta chain was found in a study of regulatory T cells in long-lasting Graves disease. This CDR3 is 12 amino acids long. The germline gives CDR1 MNHEY, CDR2 SVGEGT. Combining iRepertoire HTBI primers with Arm-PCR of CDR3 regions, the authors built TCR beta libraries. Each CDR3 protein gets one entry after TCRdb re-called the multiplex PCR reads with MiXCR. In the table there are a few hundred thousand distinct CDR3 sequences, about 10% of which are singletons. Time point of the sample: newly diagnosed GD, antithyroid drugs for less than 3 months. PBMCs provided the RNA from which the TCR library was made. The guidelines of the American Thyroid Association were the basis for diagnosing Graves' disease. A remark on this clonotype: A much bigger clone sits one base away, suggesting this may be a read error.

The same data also went into a second study, on T cells in Graves' hyperthyroidism and ophthalmopathy. That report notes: Among the patients, aged 18 to 65, hyperthyroidism was newly diagnosed and had lasted under 2 months. Exclusion of a patient resulted from uncontrolled infection, other autoimmune disease, pregnancy or lactation.

This chain connects TRBV6-2 or TRBV6-3 to TRBJ1-6; D is ambiguous. The receptor was derived from a young woman with Graves disease. This material consisted of peripheral blood mononuclear cells (PBMCs), taken at new diagnosis, from a patient treated with antithyroid drugs. The CDR3 reads CVSSPSNSPLHF. CDR3 bases: TGTGTCAGCAGTCCCAGTAATTCACCCCTCCACTTT.